This T cell receptor (beta chain) was captured in a study of T-cell memory formation after mild COVID-19. Germline values: CDR1 KGHDR, CDR2 SFDVKD. V lost 5 bases, J lost 7 bases, and 7 bases stayed unmatched. The CDR3 loop spans 14 amino acids. TCRdb re-derived calls from the 5' RACE reads in MiXCR, one entry per CDR3 protein. The data contain about 110,000 distinct CDR3 sequences, approximately 17% of them singletons. This clonotype has just a few counts. Its antigen is not known. The study, taken as a whole, reports: Specificity for SARS-CoV-2 was not confirmed among the second-wave clones peaking on day 37. Later expanders leaned CD4+, whereas day 15 to 85 contracting clones were balanced CD4/CD8. CD4+ clones that contracted lay mainly in CM and EM; CD8+ ones lay in EMRA.

This receptor was taken from an adult woman who had mild COVID-19 (a few samples of this study predate the infection). Cell type and time point are not known. The chain links TRBV24-1 to TRBJ2-7, with 10 bases aligning to TRBD2. The specimen was PBMCs or a T cell subset sorted from them (not recorded which). Here the CDR3 reads CATSAVAGGGEQYF. The CDR3 bases are TGTGCCACCAGTGCTGTAGCGGGAGGTGGTGAGCAGTACTTC.